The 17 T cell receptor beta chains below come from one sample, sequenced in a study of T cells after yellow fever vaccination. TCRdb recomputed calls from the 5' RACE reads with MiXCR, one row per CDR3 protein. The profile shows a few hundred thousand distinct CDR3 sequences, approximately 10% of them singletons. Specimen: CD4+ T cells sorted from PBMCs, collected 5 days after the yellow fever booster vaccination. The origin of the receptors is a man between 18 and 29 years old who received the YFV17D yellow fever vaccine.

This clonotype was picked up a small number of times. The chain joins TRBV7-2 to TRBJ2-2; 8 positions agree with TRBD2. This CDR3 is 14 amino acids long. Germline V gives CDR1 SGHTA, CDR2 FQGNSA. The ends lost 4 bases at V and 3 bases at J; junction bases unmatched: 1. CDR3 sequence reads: CASSSRGDTGELFF. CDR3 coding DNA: TGTGCCAGCAGCTCGCGGGGGGACACCGGGGAGCTGTTTTTT.

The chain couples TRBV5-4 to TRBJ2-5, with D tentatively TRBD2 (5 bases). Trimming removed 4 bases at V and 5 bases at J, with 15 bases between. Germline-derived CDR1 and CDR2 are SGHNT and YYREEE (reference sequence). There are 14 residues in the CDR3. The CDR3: CASSPAQTGETQYF. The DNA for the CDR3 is TGTGCCAGCAGCCCAGCACAGACGGGGGAGACCCAGTACTTC.

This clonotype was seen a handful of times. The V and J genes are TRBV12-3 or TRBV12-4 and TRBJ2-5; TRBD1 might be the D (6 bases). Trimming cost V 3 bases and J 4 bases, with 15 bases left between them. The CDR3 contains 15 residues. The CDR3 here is CASSLWTALGETQYF. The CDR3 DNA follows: TGTGCCAGCAGTTTGTGGACAGCGCTAGGAGAGACCCAGTACTTC.

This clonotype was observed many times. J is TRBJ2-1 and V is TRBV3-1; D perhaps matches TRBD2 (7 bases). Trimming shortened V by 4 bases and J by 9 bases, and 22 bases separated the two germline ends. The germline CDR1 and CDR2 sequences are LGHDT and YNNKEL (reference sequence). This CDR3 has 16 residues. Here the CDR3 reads CASSRAGQGSGREQFF. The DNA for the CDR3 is TGTGCCAGCAGCCGAGCGGGGCAGGGGTCAGGACGTGAGCAGTTCTTC.

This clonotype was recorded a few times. In DNA form, the CDR3 reads TGTGCCTGGAGTGGTATGGCAGGAGATCAGCCCCAGCATTTT. As protein: CAWSGMAGDQPQHF. The chain employs TRBV30 and TRBJ1-5; D ambiguous. V lost 1 base and J lost 5, with 12 bases in between. CDR3 length: 14 residues. Germline assignment: CDR1 GTSNPN and CDR2 SVGIG (reference sequence).

This CDR3 reads CASSYDRDGTEAFF. The DNA of the CDR3 is TGTGCCAGCTCGTACGACAGGGATGGCACTGAAGCTTTCTTT. The J gene is TRBJ1-1, the V gene TRBV18; 7 bases agree with TRBD1. Germline trimming cut 6 bases from V and 4 bases from J; bases unmatched to any gene: 8. Germline V gene lookup returns CDR1 KGHSH and CDR2 LQKENI. The CDR3 length is 14 residues.

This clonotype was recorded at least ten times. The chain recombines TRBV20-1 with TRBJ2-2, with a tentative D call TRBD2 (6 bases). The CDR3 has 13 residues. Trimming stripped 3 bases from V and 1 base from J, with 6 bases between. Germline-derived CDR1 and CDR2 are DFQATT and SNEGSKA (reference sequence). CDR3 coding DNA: TGCAGTGCTAGCGGGAGGAACACCGGGGAGCTGTTTTTT. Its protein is CSASGRNTGELFF.

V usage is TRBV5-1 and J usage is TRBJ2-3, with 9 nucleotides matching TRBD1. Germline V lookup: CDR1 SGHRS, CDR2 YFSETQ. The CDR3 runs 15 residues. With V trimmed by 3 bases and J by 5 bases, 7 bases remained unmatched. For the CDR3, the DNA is TGCGCCAGCAGCTCCCGGACAGGGGCTGAAGATACGCAGTATTTT. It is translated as CASSSRTGAEDTQYF.

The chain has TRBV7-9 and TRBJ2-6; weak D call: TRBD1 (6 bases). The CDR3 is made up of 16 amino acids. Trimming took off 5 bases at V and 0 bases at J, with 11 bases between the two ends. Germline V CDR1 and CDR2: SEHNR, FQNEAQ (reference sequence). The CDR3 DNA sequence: TGTGCCAGCAGCCCGGGACATAACTCTGGGGCCAACGTCCTGACTTTC. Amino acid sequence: CASSPGHNSGANVLTF. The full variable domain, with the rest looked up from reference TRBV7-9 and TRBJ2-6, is DTGVSQNPRHKITKRGQNVTFRCDPISEHNRLYWYRQTLGQGPEFLTYFQNEAQLEKSRLLSDRFSAERPKGSFSTLEIQRTEQGDSAMYLCASSPGHNSGANVLTFGAGSRLTVL.

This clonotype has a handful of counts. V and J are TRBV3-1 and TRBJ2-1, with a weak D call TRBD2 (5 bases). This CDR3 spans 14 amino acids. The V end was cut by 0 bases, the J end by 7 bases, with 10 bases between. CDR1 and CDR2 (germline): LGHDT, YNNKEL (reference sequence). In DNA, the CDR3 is TGTGCCAGCAGCCAAGATACGGGGTCGAATGAGCAGTTCTTC. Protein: CASSQDTGSNEQFF.

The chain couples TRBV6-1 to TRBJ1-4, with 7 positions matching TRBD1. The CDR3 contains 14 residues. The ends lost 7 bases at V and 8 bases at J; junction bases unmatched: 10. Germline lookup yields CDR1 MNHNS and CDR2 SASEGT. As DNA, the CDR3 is TGTGCCAGCACTGGGGACAGTCGGGGGGAAAAACTGTTTTTT. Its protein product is CASTGDSRGEKLFF.

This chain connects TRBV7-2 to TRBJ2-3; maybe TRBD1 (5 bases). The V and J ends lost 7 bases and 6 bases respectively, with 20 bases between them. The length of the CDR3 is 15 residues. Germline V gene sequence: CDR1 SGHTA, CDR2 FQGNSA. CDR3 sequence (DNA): TGTGCCAGCACCCAAAACGCTGGGGCTAGGGATACGCAGTATTTT. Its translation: CASTQNAGARDTQYF.

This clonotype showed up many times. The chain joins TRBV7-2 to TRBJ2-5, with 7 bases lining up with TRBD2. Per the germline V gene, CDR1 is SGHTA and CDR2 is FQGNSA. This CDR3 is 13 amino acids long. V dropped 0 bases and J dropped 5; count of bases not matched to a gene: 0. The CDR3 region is CASSLARGETQYF. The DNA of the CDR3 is TGTGCCAGCAGCTTAGCGCGGGGGGAGACCCAGTACTTC.

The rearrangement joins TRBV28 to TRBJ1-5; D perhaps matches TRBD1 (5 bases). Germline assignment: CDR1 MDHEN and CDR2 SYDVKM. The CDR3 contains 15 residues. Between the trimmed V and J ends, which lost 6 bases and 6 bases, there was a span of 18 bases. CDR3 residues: CASRTGTTSSQPQHF. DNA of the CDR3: TGTGCCAGCAGAACCGGGACGACCTCCTCTCAGCCCCAGCATTTT.

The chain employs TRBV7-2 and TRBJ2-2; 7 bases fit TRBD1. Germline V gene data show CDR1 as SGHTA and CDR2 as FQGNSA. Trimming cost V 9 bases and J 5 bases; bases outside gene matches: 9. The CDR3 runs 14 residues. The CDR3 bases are TGTGCCAGTATCATGGACAGGCAAACCGGGGAGCTGTTTTTT. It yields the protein CASIMDRQTGELFF.

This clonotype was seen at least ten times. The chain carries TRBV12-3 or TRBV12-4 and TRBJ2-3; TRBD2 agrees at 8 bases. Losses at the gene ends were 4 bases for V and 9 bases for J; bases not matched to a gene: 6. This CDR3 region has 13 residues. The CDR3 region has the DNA TGTGCCAGCAGTTCACCTATAGCGGGGACGCAGTATTTT. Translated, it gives CASSSPIAGTQYF.

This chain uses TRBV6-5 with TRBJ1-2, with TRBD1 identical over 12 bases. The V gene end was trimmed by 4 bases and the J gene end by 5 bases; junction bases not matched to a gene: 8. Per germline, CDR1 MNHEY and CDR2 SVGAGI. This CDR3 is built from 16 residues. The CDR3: CASSFSVGQGAYGYTF. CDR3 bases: TGTGCCAGCAGTTTCTCCGTGGGACAGGGGGCGTATGGCTACACCTTC.